A selection of T cell receptor beta chains follows, all from one sample in a study of T-cell reconstitution after alpha-beta-depleted transplantation in children. TCRdb reanalysed the PCR reads using MiXCR and keeps one entry per CDR3 protein. The sample lists about 250,000 distinct CDR3 sequences, more than 20% occurring once. The sequencing used PBMCs, mostly from graft donor cells, collected 360 days after TCRalphabeta/CD19-depleted stem cell transplant. The source of these receptors is a female patient aged 2-9 years who had a stem cell transplant for congenital amegakaryocytic thrombocytopenia, so the T cells may come from the graft donor. CDR3s include the opening cysteine and the closing phenylalanine or tryptophan. A D gene is named only where the DNA matches it firmly. Expanded clones get a size class; other rows say once, few or many, or leave the size out.

cdr3_nt	cdr3_aa	v_call	j_call	d_call	clone_size
TGTGCCAGCAGCGCCGGGACTAGCGAGTACGAGCAGTACTTC	CASSAGTSEYEQYF	TRBV9	TRBJ2-7	TRBD2	NA
TGCAGTGCTAGCGGGGAATGGGATGAGCAGTTCTTC	CSASGEWDEQFF	TRBV20-1	TRBJ2-1	NA	few
TGCGTCAGCAGCCAAGATCGTGGCAGGGCTAACTATGGCTACACCTTC	CVSSQDRGRANYGYTF	TRBV4-1	TRBJ1-2	NA	NA
TGCAGTGCTAGAACAGGGAGTCCCCGTAACTATGGCTACACCTTC	CSARTGSPRNYGYTF	TRBV20-1	TRBJ1-2	NA	few
TGCGCCAGCAGCGACTACCGGGACAGGCCCTACGAGCAGTACTTC	CASSDYRDRPYEQYF	TRBV5-1	TRBJ2-7	TRBD1	NA
TGTGCCAGCAGCTTAGATTGGGAGGGCGAGCAGTACTTC	CASSLDWEGEQYF	TRBV11-2	TRBJ2-7	TRBD2	few
TGTGCCAGCAGTTTACACGCATATAGCAATCAGCCCCAGCATTTT	CASSLHAYSNQPQHF	TRBV12-3/TRBV12-4	TRBJ1-5	NA	many
TGCAGTGCTAGAGTAGCAGGGGGGAACACTGAAGCTTTCTTT	CSARVAGGNTEAFF	TRBV20-1	TRBJ1-1	TRBD1	many
TGTGCCATCAGTGGAACGGGGGGCAGGGATCAGCCCCAGCATTTT	CAISGTGGRDQPQHF	TRBV10-3	TRBJ1-5	NA	few
TGTGCCACCAGGAACAGGCCTAACACTGAAGCTTTCTTT	CATRNRPNTEAFF	TRBV24-1	TRBJ1-1	NA	many
TGTGCCTGGAGTGTACTGACAGGGGCCGCCATGAACACTGAAGCTTTCTTT	CAWSVLTGAAMNTEAFF	TRBV30	TRBJ1-1	TRBD1	few
TGTGCCAGCAGCTGGGGGACAGGGTTTCACACTGAAGCTTTCTTT	CASSWGTGFHTEAFF	TRBV7-9	TRBJ1-1	TRBD1	NA